Listed here are 29 T cell receptor beta chains from one sample, sequenced in a study of human T cells and chemical hapten exposure. TCRdb ran MiXCR on the RACE reads and lists one entry per CDR3 protein. The sample holds under 85,000 distinct CDR3 sequences, 10% seen once. Time point: patch test 1, 2 weeks after DPC sensitization. Treatment specified: therapeutic diphenylcyclopropenone sensitization with weekly scalp DPC. The sequenced sample was whole blood, obtained in connection with sensitization to the hapten diphenylcyclopropenone (DPC). These receptors originate from a woman aged 50 to 65 with alopecia areata. Some clones in this sample may be carry-over from other donors' samples.

This clonotype was found a few times. V usage is TRBV30 and J usage is TRBJ1-5; 8 nucleotides match TRBD1. V shed 4 bases, J shed 1 base, and the junction held 6 bases outside the gene matches. In germline, CDR1 is GTSNPN, CDR2 SVGIG (reference sequence). The CDR3 has 15 residues. CDR3 nucleotide sequence: TGTGCCTGGATGGCAGGGGGCATGAGCAATCAGCCCCAGCATTTT. Residues: CAWMAGGMSNQPQHF.

This sequence joins TRBV7-8 and TRBJ2-3, with D possibly being TRBD2 (5 bases). Germline CDR1 SGHVS, CDR2 FQNEAQ. CDR3 length: 15 amino acids. V was shortened by 6 bases and J by 2 bases, with 15 bases between the two germline ends. Here the CDR3 reads CASSRRLGNTDTQYF. The CDR3, as DNA: TGTGCCAGCAGTCGGAGGCTAGGGAACACAGATACGCAGTATTTT.

In this sample, this clonotype turned up many times. The chain couples TRBV6-1 to TRBJ2-2; D possibly matches TRBD1 or TRBD2 (5 bases each). Germline V CDR1 and CDR2: MNHNS, SASEGT. This CDR3 contains 15 residues. The V end lost 2 bases, the J end lost 10 bases, and 17 bases lay between the germline ends. CDR3 protein: CASSEIAPGRSELFF. The CDR3 DNA is TGTGCCAGCAGTGAAATTGCACCGGGACGGTCGGAGCTGTTTTTT.

V is TRBV6-4 and J is TRBJ2-5, with D possibly being TRBD2 (6 bases). This CDR3 region has 15 residues. Deletions cut 1 base from V and 2 bases from J, with 11 bases between. CDR1 MRHNA and CDR2 SNTAGT come from the germline V gene. This CDR3 is CASSDWYSGQETQYF. CDR3 DNA sequence: TGTGCCAGCAGTGACTGGTATAGCGGACAAGAGACCCAGTACTTC.

CDR3 sequence (DNA): TGTGCCAGCAGCATCGGAGCTGCAAACACTGAAGCTTTCTTT. Protein sequence: CASSIGAANTEAFF. The chain combines TRBV7-9 with TRBJ1-1; unclear D gene. The CDR3 runs to 14 residues. Germline V gives CDR1 SEHNR, CDR2 FQNEAQ (reference sequence). V lost 5 bases and J 2 bases, leaving 12 bases between the germline ends.

Only a few counts were recorded for this clonotype. This chain connects TRBV29-1 to TRBJ1-2; maybe TRBD1 (5 bases). CDR3 length equals 12 residues. V lost 4 bases, J lost 2 bases, and 8 bases lay in between. The germline V gene encodes CDR1 SQVTM and CDR2 ANQGSEA. In DNA form, the CDR3 reads TGCAGCGTTGTAGGGGAGAACTATGGCTACACCTTC. As protein: CSVVGENYGYTF.

The CDR3 spells CSVESKTFGTEAFF. The CDR3 coding sequence is TGCAGCGTTGAATCGAAGACCTTCGGCACTGAAGCTTTCTTT. The chain links TRBV29-1 to TRBJ1-1; the D is unclear. Germline CDR1 reads SQVTM; CDR2 reads ANQGSEA. V lost 2 bases, J lost 4 bases, and 14 bases lay in between. The CDR3 contains 14 residues.

The genes are TRBV12-3 or TRBV12-4 and TRBJ1-1; 8 bases are a match to TRBD1. The CDR3 is made up of 15 amino acids. J gave up 1 base and V 5 bases, and 6 bases lay outside the gene matches. The DNA of the CDR3 is TGTGCCAGCAGTCCGGGGGGACAGGCGAACACTGAAGCTTTCTTT. Protein sequence: CASSPGGQANTEAFF.

This clonotype turned up a few times. V is TRBV7-8 and J is TRBJ1-2; D is undetermined. V was pared by 2 bases and J by 0 bases, with 13 bases between. CDR1 and CDR2 from the germline V gene are SGHVS and FQNEAQ. The CDR3 runs 16 residues. The DNA of the CDR3 is TGTGCCAGCAGCTTATCAACGGTCCTAGCTAACTATGGCTACACCTTC. It codes for CASSLSTVLANYGYTF.

This chain links TRBV6-2 or TRBV6-3 with TRBJ2-2, with D unclear. Trimming removed 0 bases at V and 6 bases at J, with 11 bases between. The germline CDR1 and CDR2 sequences are MNHEY and SVGEGT. This CDR3 contains 15 residues. The CDR3 nucleotides are TGTGCCAGCAGTTACTCGAAAGGGCCGGCCGGGGAGCTGTTTTTT. It encodes CASSYSKGPAGELFF.

The sample holds a few counts of this clonotype. The chain couples TRBV19 to TRBJ1-5, with TRBD1 as a possible D gene (6 bases). This CDR3 contains 16 residues. Trimming stripped 2 bases from V and 2 bases from J, with 13 bases between. From germline, CDR1 is LNHDA and CDR2 SQIVND (reference sequence). Here the CDR3 DNA reads TGTGCCAGTAGTATAATCGTCAGGGGTGGCAATCAGCCCCAGCATTTT. Protein product: CASSIIVRGGNQPQHF. Filled out from reference TRBV19 and TRBJ1-5, the complete variable domain reads DGGITQSPKYLFRKEGQNVTLSCEQNLNHDAMYWYRQDPGQGLRLIYYSQIVNDFQKGDIAEGYSVSREKKESFPLTVTSAQKNPTAFYLCASSIIVRGGNQPQHFGDGTRLSIL.

With respect to this clonotype: The CDR3 end shows no conserved phenylalanine or tryptophan, and so a read error is likely. The V and J genes are TRBV29-1 and TRBJ2-7, with TRBD2 identical over 9 bases. In germline, CDR1 is SQVTM, CDR2 ANQGSEA. The CDR3 is made up of 14 amino acids. Trimming took 3 bases from V and 4 from J; bases not matched to a gene: 7. The CDR3 region is CSVDSSGSLYEQYY. Written as DNA, the CDR3 is TGCAGCGTTGACAGTAGCGGGAGCTTATACGAGCAGTACTAC.

Ten or more counts support this clonotype. The rearrangement uses TRBV7-8 and TRBJ1-3, with D tentatively TRBD1 (5 bases). The CDR3 is made up of 12 amino acids. The V end was cut by 6 bases, the J end by 10 bases, with 13 bases between. Germline CDR1 and CDR2: SGHVS and FQNEAQ. The CDR3 loop is CASSLLSGTIYF. CDR3 nucleotide sequence: TGTGCCAGCAGTTTATTGTCAGGGACCATATATTTT.

This clonotype was counted at least ten times. The V and J genes are TRBV20-1 and TRBJ2-5; unclear D gene. CDR1 and CDR2 from the germline V gene are DFQATT and SNEGSKA (reference sequence). Trimming took 6 bases from V and 5 from J, leaving 13 bases between them. The CDR3 totals 12 residues. The CDR3 DNA is TGCAGTGCCATACAAGCTGGGGAGACCCAGTACTTC. It yields the protein CSAIQAGETQYF.

This clonotype turned up a few times. The chain couples TRBV4-3 to TRBJ2-7; tentatively, D is TRBD2 (5 bases). V was shortened by 2 bases and J by 0 bases, with 11 bases between the two germline ends. CDR1 is LGHNA, CDR2 YSLEER, per germline. The CDR3 totals 15 residues. CDR3 nucleotide sequence: TGCGCCAGCAGCCAACGAGTCGGGGTCTCCTACGAGCAGTACTTC. Its protein is CASSQRVGVSYEQYF.

The V and J genes are TRBV29-1 and TRBJ2-3, with D uncertain. Germline V CDR1 and CDR2: SQVTM, ANQGSEA. V lost 7 bases and J lost 5, with 13 bases in between. The CDR3 totals 12 residues. Here the CDR3 reads CSGRIGGDTQYF. The CDR3 bases are TGCAGCGGACGGATAGGTGGAGATACGCAGTATTTT.

Ten or more counts support this clonotype. The chain carries TRBV7-2 and TRBJ2-1; D unresolved. V was clipped by 1 base and J by 5 bases, with 0 bases between them. The length of the CDR3 is 11 residues. From germline, CDR1 is SGHTA and CDR2 FQGNSA. The CDR3 DNA reads TGTGCCAGCAGCTTAGACAATGAGCAGTTCTTC. Its protein product is CASSLDNEQFF.

V is TRBV6-2 or TRBV6-3 and J is TRBJ2-7; TRBD2 matches 15 bases. Germline lookup yields CDR1 MNHEY and CDR2 SVGEGT. The CDR3 runs 15 residues. Trimming cost V 5 bases and J 6 bases; bases outside gene matches: 5. Written as DNA, the CDR3 is TGTGCCAGCAGTCAAACGGGACTAGCGGGAGGCGAGCAGTACTTC. Amino acid sequence: CASSQTGLAGGEQYF.

The V call is TRBV7-2, the J call TRBJ2-1, with D tentatively TRBD1 or TRBD2 (5 bases each). From germline, CDR1 is SGHTA and CDR2 FQGNSA. V was trimmed by 7 bases and J by 7 bases, leaving 17 bases between them. This CDR3 is 14 amino acids long. CDR3 residues: CASKRDQQSNEQFF. The DNA of the CDR3 is TGTGCCAGCAAGAGGGACCAGCAGAGTAATGAGCAGTTCTTC.

V is TRBV10-3 and J is TRBJ1-1; TRBD1 is a possible D gene (5 bases). CDR1 is ENHRY and CDR2 is SYGVKD in the germline V gene. The CDR3 extends over 13 amino acids. With 10 bases removed from V and 0 bases from J, the gap between germline ends came to 12 bases. As DNA, the CDR3 is TGTGCCACACTGGGGCAGGTGAACACTGAAGCTTTCTTT. Its translation: CATLGQVNTEAFF.

This clonotype has ten or more counts. This sequence joins TRBV6-2 or TRBV6-3 and TRBJ2-4; 8 nucleotides agree with TRBD1. The CDR3 spans 16 residues. Germline trimming cut 3 bases from V and 2 bases from J; bases unmatched to any gene: 6. The germline gives CDR1 MNHEY, CDR2 SVGEGT. The CDR3 protein is CASSYAGGAPKNIQYF. CDR3 bases: TGTGCCAGCAGTTATGCAGGGGGCGCGCCCAAAAACATTCAGTACTTC.

The V and J genes are TRBV6-5 and TRBJ2-3; D is unclear. The CDR3 spans 15 residues. The V gene's germline CDR1 is MNHEY and CDR2 SVGAGI. V was shortened by 2 bases and J by 6 bases, with 15 bases between the two germline ends. The CDR3 region is CASSYLQTPPDTQYF. The CDR3 coding sequence is TGTGCCAGCAGTTACCTTCAAACACCACCGGATACGCAGTATTTT.

The chain joins TRBV20-1 to TRBJ2-3, with D possibly TRBD2 on 5 matching bases. The CDR3 loop spans 14 amino acids. Germline loops: CDR1 DFQATT, CDR2 SNEGSKA (reference sequence). Trimming removed 5 bases at V and 0 bases at J, with 12 bases between. The CDR3 loop reads CSAEGGWSTDTQYF. In DNA, the CDR3 is TGCAGTGCTGAGGGCGGTTGGAGCACAGATACGCAGTATTTT.

This clonotype was detected ten times or more. V and J are TRBV27 and TRBJ1-1; D remains unclear. This CDR3 has 13 residues. Trimming took 3 bases from V and 6 from J, leaving 11 bases between them. CDR1 is MNHEY, CDR2 SMNVEV, per germline (reference sequence). CDR3 region: CASSFREAAEAFF. CDR3 nucleotide sequence: TGTGCCAGCAGTTTCCGGGAGGCCGCTGAAGCTTTCTTT.

CDR3 nucleotides: TGTGCCAGCAGCCCGAGCGGAGCGCAGTACAATGAGCAGTTCTTC. Translated, it gives CASSPSGAQYNEQFF. V usage is TRBV7-9 and J usage is TRBJ2-1; maybe TRBD2 (5 bases). Germline values: CDR1 SEHNR, CDR2 FQNEAQ (reference sequence). This CDR3 has 15 amino acids. With 5 bases removed from V and 4 bases from J, the gap between germline ends came to 15 bases.

In its sample, this clonotype was seen many times. The V gene is TRBV7-9, the J gene TRBJ2-5, with 10 bases aligning to TRBD2. Germline V lookup: CDR1 SEHNR, CDR2 FQNEAQ (reference sequence). Trimming cost V 8 bases and J 1 base; bases outside gene matches: 1. This CDR3 spans 13 amino acids. CDR3 sequence: CASRTSGQETQYF. The CDR3 DNA follows: TGTGCCAGCCGGACTAGCGGCCAAGAGACCCAGTACTTC.

This sequence joins TRBV7-8 and TRBJ2-1; the match to TRBD2 covers 11 bases. The V segment lost 5 bases and the J segment 4 bases; nucleotides outside the gene matches: 7. Looked up from germline, CDR1 is SGHVS and CDR2 is FQNEAQ. There are 16 residues in the CDR3. For the CDR3, the DNA is TGTGCCAGCAGCATCCGGACTAGCGGGTATTACAATGAGCAGTTCTTC. Its protein is CASSIRTSGYYNEQFF.

This clonotype was seen at least ten times. The V call is TRBV7-9, the J call TRBJ2-2; D perhaps matches TRBD2 (6 bases). V was clipped by 4 bases and J by 0 bases, with 15 bases between them. Germline V gene lookup returns CDR1 SEHNR and CDR2 FQNEAQ (reference sequence). The CDR3 runs 17 residues. This CDR3 reads CASSSRDPRANTGELFF. The CDR3, as DNA: TGTGCCAGCAGCTCGCGGGACCCGAGGGCGAACACCGGGGAGCTGTTTTTT.

This clonotype appeared many times. The rearrangement links TRBV11-2 to TRBJ2-3, with a possible D match to TRBD2 (5 bases). The CDR3 extends over 15 amino acids. Germline V gives CDR1 SGHAT, CDR2 FQNNGV. V was cut by 0 bases and J by 2 bases, with 9 bases left in between. The CDR3 region has the DNA TGTGCCAGCAGCTTAGAGGGCGGGTTCACAGATACGCAGTATTTT. Amino acids: CASSLEGGFTDTQYF.